This T cell receptor beta chain was sequenced for a study of shared clonotypes between healthy human individuals. Clones were sequenced by immunoSEQ multiplex PCR, and TCRdb holds only the in-frame ones, with some missing. The table includes around 700,000 clones, roughly 70% detected once. As for this clone: The antigen remains unidentified.

The study's findings and limits: Depth was large, yet rarefaction showed that sorted-subset sequencing was incomplete.

This clonotype was sampled from a woman aged 25-40 years in good health. Sequencing used memory CD4+ T cells sorted from blood. Regarding subset: CD45RA-negative fraction.

CDR3 sequence: CASSLKEGYEQYF. The CDR3 coding sequence is TGTGCCAGCAGTTTAAAGGAAGGTTACGAGCAGTACTTC. The gene calls are TRBV27 and TRBJ2-7; D not resolved. The CDR3 contains 13 residues. Germline CDR1 reads MNHEY; CDR2 reads SMNVEV (reference sequence). Deletions cut 2 bases from V and 4 bases from J, with 9 bases between.